The rows below give T cell receptor beta chains drawn from one sample of a study of blood T cells in healthy people across ages. TCRdb reanalysed the 5' RACE reads using MiXCR and keeps one entry per CDR3 protein. The sample contains 800,000 to 950,000 distinct CDR3 sequences, around 48% of which appear only once. The sample taken for sequencing was blood. Receptor source: a man in his thirties or forties in good health. The CDR3 runs from the conserved cysteine through the conserved F or W. D genes are given only for firm matches. Size values are once, few and many counts, or a class for expanded clones, and some rows have none.

j_call | d_call | v_call | clone_size | cdr3_aa | cdr3_nt
TRBJ2-1 | TRBD1 | TRBV4-3 | . | CASSQGSAGGYYNEQFF | TGCGCCAGCAGCCAAGGCTCAGCAGGGGGCTACTACAATGAGCAGTTCTTC
TRBJ2-5 | . | TRBV7-9 | . | CASRHRDSQETQYF | TGTGCCAGCAGACACCGGGACTCACAAGAGACCCAGTACTTC
TRBJ2-3 | TRBD2 | TRBV13 | . | CASSLRTSGDPTDTQYF | TGTGCCAGCAGCCTACGGACTAGCGGGGACCCCACAGATACGCAGTATTTT
TRBJ2-4 | . | TRBV5-5 | . | CASSSPPEGQVKNIQNF | TGTGCCAGCAGCAGCCCCCCTGAGGGGCAGGTCAAAAACATTCAGAACTTC
TRBJ1-2 | TRBD1 | TRBV18 | . | CASSPQGTGYYGYTF | TGTGCCAGCTCACCCCAGGGGACAGGGTACTATGGCTACACCTTC
TRBJ1-1 | . | TRBV25-1 | . | CASSDGTTWNTEAFF | TGTGCCAGCAGTGATGGGACCACCTGGAACACTGAAGCTTTCTTT
TRBJ2-1 | . | TRBV20-1 | . | CSARDTSLGYNEQFF | TGCAGTGCTAGAGATACTTCACTGGGGTACAATGAGCAGTTCTTC
TRBJ2-5 | TRBD1 | TRBV2 | . | CASRSQGARETQYF | TGTGCCAGCAGGTCACAGGGGGCACGGGAGACCCAGTACTTC
TRBJ1-6 | . | TRBV3-1 | . | CASRERGSYNSPLHF | TGTGCCAGCAGGGAGCGGGGTAGCTATAATTCACCCCTCCACTTT
TRBJ1-1 | . | TRBV6-1 | . | CASSEVEGATEAFF | TGTGCCAGCAGTGAGGTGGAGGGTGCTACTGAAGCTTTCTTT
TRBJ2-5 | . | TRBV5-1 | once | CASSDPQGSETQYF | TGCGCCAGCAGCGACCCGCAGGGCTCGGAGACCCAGTACTTC
TRBJ1-6 | . | TRBV7-2 | . | CASSRSGGSSYNSPLHF | TGTGCCAGCAGTCGATCGGGGGGCAGCTCCTATAATTCACCCCTCCACTTT
TRBJ2-3 | . | TRBV10-3 | many | CAMAPDSTDTQYF | TGTGCCATGGCCCCGGACAGCACAGATACGCAGTATTTT
TRBJ1-2 | . | TRBV19 | . | CASSTLIGQRLNYGYTF | TGTGCCAGTAGTACATTAATCGGACAGAGACTTAACTATGGCTACACCTTC
TRBJ2-3 | . | TRBV7-9 | . | CASSLTQDTQYF | TGTGCCAGCAGCCTGACACAAGATACGCAGTATTTT
TRBJ2-2 | TRBD2 | TRBV4-2 | few | CASSQVGGATGELFF | TGTGCCAGCAGCCAAGTCGGGGGGGCTACCGGGGAGCTGTTTTTT
TRBJ2-1 | TRBD2 | TRBV4-1 | few | CASSPSASGGHNEQFF | TGCGCCAGCAGCCCAAGCGCAAGCGGGGGCCACAATGAGCAGTTCTTC
TRBJ2-6 | TRBD1 | TRBV11-2 | . | CASRITGAGANVLTF | TGTGCCAGCAGGATCACAGGGGCTGGGGCCAACGTCCTGACTTTC
TRBJ1-1 | . | TRBV6-5 | . | CASSFRDNEAFF | TGTGCCAGCAGTTTCCGGGACAATGAAGCTTTCTTT
TRBJ1-5 | TRBD1 | TRBV18 | . | CASSRDPGQGQPQHF | TGTGCCAGCTCTCGCGATCCGGGACAGGGACAGCCCCAGCATTTT
TRBJ1-2 | . | TRBV5-5 | . | CASSLSSGPTYGYTF | TGTGCCAGCAGCTTGTCATCAGGGCCTACTTATGGCTACACCTTC
TRBJ2-3 | . | TRBV5-1 | . | CASSLGGGAWTDTQYF | TGCGCCAGCAGCTTGGGCGGGGGCGCGTGGACAGATACGCAGTATTTT
TRBJ2-3 | . | TRBV20-1 | . | CSARDSGELSDTQYF | TGCAGTGCTAGAGATTCAGGGGAGCTTTCAGATACGCAGTATTTT
TRBJ1-2 | . | TRBV10-3 | few | CAIGRDIRTAGYTF | TGTGCCATCGGACGGGACATAAGGACGGCTGGCTACACCTTC
TRBJ1-1 | . | TRBV5-1 | . | CANSPGEGSNTEAFF | TGCGCCAACAGCCCCGGGGAGGGGTCGAACACTGAAGCTTTCTTT
TRBJ2-7 | TRBD1 | TRBV4-1 | . | CASSQGYRGSTRGKYF | TGCGCCAGCAGCCAAGGTTACAGGGGCTCTACTAGGGGGAAGTACTTC
TRBJ2-7 | . | TRBV9 | few | CASSVSTGLSYEQYF | TGTGCCAGCAGCGTATCGACAGGCCTCTCCTACGAGCAGTACTTC
TRBJ2-3 | . | TRBV5-1 | . | CASSSSRVWMDTQYF | TGCGCCAGCAGCTCTTCTAGGGTCTGGATGGATACGCAGTATTTT
TRBJ1-6 | . | TRBV9 | . | CASSVSGGYNSPLHF | TGTGCCAGCAGCGTATCCGGGGGCTATAATTCACCCCTCCACTTT
TRBJ2-4 | . | TRBV7-9 | . | CASTNGGRTPIENIQYF | TGTGCCAGCACCAATGGGGGGCGGACACCTATAGAAAACATTCAGTACTTC
TRBJ2-3 | . | TRBV9 | . | CASSEAGVTQYF | TGTGCCAGCAGCGAAGCAGGGGTTACGCAGTATTTT
TRBJ2-6 | TRBD1 | TRBV4-1 | . | CASSQPGQGISGANVLTF | TGCGCCAGCAGCCAGCCGGGACAGGGGATTTCTGGGGCCAACGTCCTGACTTTC
TRBJ1-4 | . | TRBV15 | . | CATNPGRYNEKLFF | TGTGCCACCAACCCGGGCAGGTATAATGAAAAACTGTTTTTT
TRBJ2-1 | TRBD2 | TRBV6-1 | . | CASSLMGGGGREQFF | TGTGCCAGCAGTCTGATGGGGGGGGGAGGACGTGAGCAGTTCTTC
TRBJ2-1 | TRBD2 | TRBV3-1 | . | CASSQDSRLAGFNEQFF | TGTGCCAGCAGCCAAGATTCGCGGCTAGCGGGGTTCAATGAGCAGTTCTTC
TRBJ1-5 | TRBD1 | TRBV20-1 | . | CSARRTGNSNQPQHF | TGCAGTGCTAGAAGGACAGGGAATAGCAATCAGCCCCAGCATTTT
TRBJ1-2 | . | TRBV12-3/TRBV12-4 | few | CASSATSQYGYTF | TGTGCCAGCAGTGCCACGAGCCAGTATGGCTACACCTTC
TRBJ2-7 | . | TRBV20-1 | . | CSARDAQRYEQYF | TGCAGTGCTAGAGATGCCCAACGCTACGAGCAGTACTTC
TRBJ2-5 | . | TRBV7-2 | few | CASLYSSVPQETQYF | TGTGCCAGCCTCTATAGTAGCGTTCCGCAAGAGACCCAGTACTTC
TRBJ1-4 | TRBD1 | TRBV4-2 | . | CASSQGDRDNEKLFF | TGTGCCAGTAGCCAAGGGGACAGAGATAATGAAAAACTGTTTTTT
TRBJ1-2 | . | TRBV29-1 | . | CSVGLGAGYTF | TGCAGCGTTGGGTTGGGCGCGGGCTACACCTTC
TRBJ2-5 | . | TRBV5-1 | few | CASSSGQRQETQYF | TGCGCCAGCAGCTCTGGACAGCGCCAAGAGACCCAGTACTTC
TRBJ2-3 | . | TRBV4-3 | . | CASRNGQSMADTQYF | TGCGCCAGCAGGAATGGGCAGAGCATGGCAGATACGCAGTATTTT
TRBJ2-1 | TRBD2 | TRBV27 | few | CASRLGTSGVNEQFF | TGTGCCAGCAGACTAGGAACTAGCGGGGTCAATGAGCAGTTCTTC
TRBJ1-1 | . | TRBV6-2/TRBV6-3 | . | CASSRTVTEAFF | TGTGCCAGCAGCCGGACAGTTACTGAAGCTTTCTTT
TRBJ2-3 | . | TRBV20-1 | few | CSAASVGDTQYF | TGCAGTGCGGCCTCTGTGGGGGATACGCAGTATTTT
TRBJ1-2 | . | TRBV6-2/TRBV6-3 | . | CASSYVQGNYGYTF | TGTGCCAGCAGTTACGTCCAGGGTAACTATGGCTACACCTTC
TRBJ2-1 | . | TRBV7-9 | few | CASSLGPEPSVKFF | TGTGCCAGCAGCTTAGGCCCCGAGCCCTCGGTGAAGTTCTTC
TRBJ1-1 | TRBD1 | TRBV2 | . | CASRADRADTEAFF | TGTGCCAGCAGGGCTGACAGGGCGGACACTGAAGCTTTCTTT
TRBJ2-1 | . | TRBV20-1 | few | CSASLGTLWVNEQFF | TGCAGTGCTAGTTTAGGGACCCTCTGGGTGAATGAGCAGTTCTTC
TRBJ2-3 | . | TRBV6-5 | . | CASSFRPTDTQYF | TGTGCCAGCAGCTTCAGGCCCACAGATACGCAGTATTTT
TRBJ1-6 | . | TRBV2 | few | CATTGPSSSYNSPLHF | TGTGCCACCACGGGACCCTCGAGCTCCTATAATTCACCCCTCCACTTT